The rows below give T cell receptor beta chains drawn from one sample of a study of cytomegalovirus exposure and HLA in healthy donors. Here immunoSEQ multiplex PCR was the method, and the copy in TCRdb shows in-frame clones only, minus some. The sample comprises under 200,000 clones, 79% of which are singletons, and 0.69% rests with the top ten. Sequences were obtained from PBMCs. The source is a woman between 35 and 50 years old in good health and CMV-seronegative. Both conserved end residues are part of each CDR3. The order of the fields is D gene, clone size, J gene, V gene, CDR3 length, CDR3 protein, CDR3 DNA. D genes are given only for firm matches. Not all rows give a size; the values are once, few, many and, for expanded clones, a class.

>TRBD2|-|TRBJ2-1|TRBV9|14
CASSVGGGYNEQFF
TGTGCCAGCAGCGTGGGGGGGGGCTACAATGAGCAGTTCTTC
>-|-|TRBJ2-3|TRBV18|16
CASSPRLAVRTDTQYF
TGTGCCAGCTCACCGAGATTAGCGGTTCGCACGGATACGCAGTATTTT
>-|-|TRBJ2-2|TRBV30|18
CAWSVRGLLTQNTGELFF
TGTGCCTGGAGTGTACGAGGCTTACTAACCCAGAACACCGGGGAGCTGTTTTTT
>-|-|TRBJ2-5|TRBV29-1|14
CSVSLAGRQETQYF
TGCAGCGTTTCCCTGGCGGGAAGACAAGAGACCCAGTACTTC
>TRBD2|-|TRBJ2-3|TRBV5-6|16
CASSNPGLAGEDTQYF
TGTGCCAGCAGCAACCCCGGACTAGCGGGAGAAGATACGCAGTATTTT
>-|-|TRBJ2-5|TRBV6-6|12
CASSVARETQYF
TGTGCCAGTTCCGTCGCGAGGGAGACCCAGTACTTC
>-|-|TRBJ1-6|TRBV7-9|13
CASSLKENSPLHF
TGTGCCAGCAGCTTAAAGGAGAATTCACCCCTCCACTTT
>TRBD1|many|TRBJ1-4|TRBV2|16
CASSRDRGRTDEKLFF
TGTGCCAGCAGTCGGGACAGGGGGCGTACCGATGAAAAACTGTTTTTT
>-|once|TRBJ2-5|TRBV29-1|13
CSGGHMAGETQYF
TGCAGCGGTGGACATATGGCCGGGGAGACCCAGTACTTC
>TRBD2|-|TRBJ2-3|TRBV7-2|16
CASSISGGRGTDTQYF
TGTGCCAGCAGCATTAGCGGGGGGAGGGGTACAGATACGCAGTATTTT
>-|-|TRBJ1-1|TRBV9|15
CASSVGTLSGTEAFF
TGTGCCAGCAGCGTAGGTACATTATCTGGCACTGAAGCTTTCTTT
>TRBD1|-|TRBJ1-1|TRBV9|17
CASSVEGTGWGAMRAFF
TGTGCCAGCAGCGTAGAGGGGACAGGTTGGGGGGCTATGAGGGCTTTCTTT
>-|-|TRBJ2-3|TRBV5-1|16
CASSQGAVSSMDTQYF
TGCGCCAGCAGCCAAGGAGCTGTTTCATCGATGGATACGCAGTATTTT
>-|once|TRBJ2-3|TRBV10-3|14
CAISESRVTDTQYF
TGTGCCATCAGTGAGTCGAGGGTCACAGATACGCAGTATTTT
>-|few|TRBJ2-3|TRBV5-8|17
CASSLPTGGVGTDTQYF
TGTGCCAGCAGCCTTCCGACCGGAGGGGTTGGCACAGATACGCAGTATTTT
>TRBD1|-|TRBJ1-1|TRBV27|15
CASSGVEQGRPEAFF
TGTGCCAGCAGTGGGGTTGAACAGGGGCGGCCTGAAGCTTTCTTT
>-|-|TRBJ1-6|TRBV28|12
CASNPLFGALHF
TGTGCCAGCAACCCCCTATTTGGTGCCCTCCACTTT
>TRBD1|-|TRBJ2-1|TRBV6-4|16
CASSDSTGGGYNEQFF
TGTGCCAGCAGTGACTCGACAGGGGGGGGGTACAATGAGCAGTTCTTC
>TRBD2|-|TRBJ2-3|TRBV4-1|18
CASSQLSGGIPPTDTQYF
TGCGCCAGCAGCCAATTAAGCGGGGGGATACCCCCCACAGATACGCAGTATTTT
>TRBD2|-|TRBJ2-7|TRBV28|14
CASSFGTSGYEQYF
TGTGCCAGCAGTTTTGGGACTAGCGGCTACGAGCAGTACTTC
>-|few|TRBJ2-7|TRBV5-6|15
CASSSSLRGPYEQYF
TGTGCCAGCAGCTCCAGTTTAAGGGGCCCTTACGAGCAGTACTTC